This TCR beta chain was retrieved from a study of CD8 T cells in ankylosing spondylitis. Study findings and constraints: Disease-linked clones reportedly concentrated significantly in matched ankylosing spondylitis synovial fluid. A TCR beta motif of several highly homologous variants seemed to mark ankylosing spondylitis blood.

This clonotype appeared a single time. Antigen specificity is unknown. TCRdb called the 5' RACE reads again in MiXCR, with one record for every CDR3 protein. The sample consists of tens of thousands of distinct CDR3 sequences, about 9% of them appearing once. CDR3 size: 13 residues. Germline V lookup: CDR1 MNHNS, CDR2 SASEGT. Trimming removed 10 bases from V and 6 bases from J, with 13 bases in between. The sample taken for sequencing was blood, either unsorted or a sorted T cell fraction (not recorded which). The clonotype originates from a male donor with ankylosing spondylitis. The chain links TRBV6-1 to TRBJ1-6; maybe TRBD1 (6 bases). CDR3 region: CATGDTPNSPLHF. The CDR3, as DNA: TGTGCCACCGGGGACACCCCTAATTCACCCCTCCACTTT.